This T cell receptor beta chain appears in the sequencing data of a study of T cells in Graves' hyperthyroidism and ophthalmopathy. Notes on the study in general: Also found in blood were most expanded thyroid clonotypes above 0.001.

This clonotype was picked up many times. The antigen is unknown. Trimming cost V 0 bases and J 2 bases, with 7 bases left between them. The CDR3 covers 14 residues. The V gene's germline CDR1 is PRHDT and CDR2 FYEKMQ (reference sequence). TCR beta CDR3 region amplification was performed from RNA transcripts. The primer set for the first-round RT-PCR of the TCR CDR3 was HTBI. A single record per CDR3 protein comes from TCRdb applying MiXCR to the multiplex PCR reads. Among approximately 380,000 distinct CDR3 sequences, about 18% were seen once, and the ten largest hold over 35%. Sequencing input: blood. The source is a man between 18 and 29 years old with Graves' ophthalmopathy. This chain uses TRBV13 with TRBJ1-2; TRBD1 might be the D (5 bases). CDR3 sequence: CASSLGQVNYGYTF. In DNA, the CDR3 is TGTGCCAGCAGCTTAGGACAGGTGAACTATGGCTACACCTTC.